This T cell receptor beta chain derives from a study of blood T cell repertoires in COVID-19. Sequencing was performed with immunoSEQ multiplex PCR; in TCRdb, only in-frame clones are kept and a portion is missing. The sample yields about 190,000 clones, roughly 83% seen once. This clone was found once. Losses at the gene ends were 1 base for V and 2 bases for J; bases not matched to a gene: 7. The CDR3 has 16 residues. From germline, CDR1 is MNHEY and CDR2 SMNVEV (reference sequence). The chain combines TRBV27 with TRBJ2-7; 8 bases fit TRBD2. The clonotype comes from a man between 40 and 49 years old with acute COVID-19. The specimen was PBMCs or T cells enriched from blood (not recorded which). The CDR3 protein is CASSLLVAGGTYEQYF. DNA for the CDR3: TGTGCCAGCAGTTTATTGGTTGCGGGAGGTACCTACGAGCAGTACTTC.